This entry is about one T cell receptor beta chain. Antigen specificity is unknown. The primer mix had 60 Vbeta and 13 Jbeta primers. TCRdb's copy holds only in-frame clones and misses some; the assay was immunoSEQ multiplex PCR. The sample records under 200,000 clones, around nine tenths being singletons. This entry is derived from a study of cytomegalovirus exposure and HLA in healthy donors. Whole-study results and caveats: There were some public TCRs occurring in many donors, but most TCR sequences were rare. Later analysis showed most CMV-associated TCR beta chains appearing HLA-restricted.

Donors showed nominal health when sampled, although they likely had unrecorded immune exposures. Sequencing used PBMCs. This sequence was found in a woman aged 18-30 years in good health and CMV-seronegative.

The CDR3: CASRRLAGPISTDTQYF. CDR3 coding DNA: TGTGCCAGTAGAAGACTAGCGGGGCCTATAAGCACAGATACGCAGTATTTT. V gene TRBV19 combines with J gene TRBJ2-3; 11 bases are a match to TRBD2. V shed 6 bases and J 0 bases; nucleotides not matched to a gene: 8. The germline gives CDR1 LNHDA, CDR2 SQIVND (reference sequence). The CDR3 covers 17 residues.